This T cell receptor (beta chain) is from a study of identical twins. Germline CDR1 reads MDHEN; CDR2 reads SYDVKM. The CDR3 has 12 amino acids. V lost 7 bases to trimming and J lost 5 bases, with 9 bases between them. General study points: Models predicted too little out-of-frame TCR alpha sharing in monozygotic twins.

Template switching added a universal primer site; cDNA carried unique molecular identifiers. TCRdb itself ran the 5' RACE reads through MiXCR, one entry per CDR3 protein. The sample yields under 1 million distinct CDR3 sequences, over 9% seen once. Regarding this clonotype: Its matching antigen is unknown.

Only healthy Caucasians were included as donors. These data also featured in a second study, about yellow fever vaccine responses in identical twins.

What was sequenced was PBMCs. The sequence came from a young woman in good health. V and J are TRBV28 and TRBJ2-1; weak D call: TRBD2 (5 bases). In DNA form, the CDR3 reads TGTGCCAGCAAAGAGCGGAACAATGAGCAGTTCTTC. Its protein is CASKERNNEQFF.